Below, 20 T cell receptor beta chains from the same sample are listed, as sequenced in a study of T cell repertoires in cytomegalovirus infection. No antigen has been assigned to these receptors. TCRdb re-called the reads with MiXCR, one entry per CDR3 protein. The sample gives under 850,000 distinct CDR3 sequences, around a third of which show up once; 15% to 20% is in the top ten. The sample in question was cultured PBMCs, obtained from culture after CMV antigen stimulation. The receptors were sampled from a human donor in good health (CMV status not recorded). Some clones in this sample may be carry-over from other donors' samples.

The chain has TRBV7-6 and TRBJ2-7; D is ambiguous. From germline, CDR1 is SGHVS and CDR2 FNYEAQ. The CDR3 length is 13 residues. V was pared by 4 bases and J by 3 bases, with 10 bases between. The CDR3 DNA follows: TGTGCCAGCAGCTCGCATGTCCTCTACGAGCAGTACTTC. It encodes CASSSHVLYEQYF.

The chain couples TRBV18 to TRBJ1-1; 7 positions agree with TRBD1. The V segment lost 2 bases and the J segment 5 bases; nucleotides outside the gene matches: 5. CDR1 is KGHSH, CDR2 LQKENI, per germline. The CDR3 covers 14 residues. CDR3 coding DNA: TGTGCCAGCTCACCAGAGGGGGCGCCAACTGAAGCTTTCTTT. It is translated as CASSPEGAPTEAFF.

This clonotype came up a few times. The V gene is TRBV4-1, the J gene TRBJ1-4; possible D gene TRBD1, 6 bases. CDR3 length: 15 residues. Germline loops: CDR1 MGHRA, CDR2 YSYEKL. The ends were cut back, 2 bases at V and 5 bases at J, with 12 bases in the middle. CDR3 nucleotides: TGCGCCAGCAGCCAAACCGGGACACCAAATGAAAAACTGTTTTTT. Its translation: CASSQTGTPNEKLFF.

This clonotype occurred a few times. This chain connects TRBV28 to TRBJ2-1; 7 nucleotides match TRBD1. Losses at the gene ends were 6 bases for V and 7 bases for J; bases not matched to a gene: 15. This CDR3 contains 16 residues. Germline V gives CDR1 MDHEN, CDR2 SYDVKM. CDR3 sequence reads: CASRQTGTEPPNEQFF. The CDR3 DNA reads TGTGCCAGCAGACAGACCGGGACAGAGCCGCCGAATGAGCAGTTCTTC.

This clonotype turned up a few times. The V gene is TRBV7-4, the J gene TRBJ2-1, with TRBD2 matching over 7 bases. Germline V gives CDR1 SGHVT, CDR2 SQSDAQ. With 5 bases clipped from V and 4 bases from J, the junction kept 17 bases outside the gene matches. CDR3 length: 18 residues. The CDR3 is CASSPSGRPSGPYNEQFF. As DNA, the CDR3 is TGTGCCAGCAGCCCCTCAGGGCGGCCTAGCGGACCGTACAATGAGCAGTTCTTC.

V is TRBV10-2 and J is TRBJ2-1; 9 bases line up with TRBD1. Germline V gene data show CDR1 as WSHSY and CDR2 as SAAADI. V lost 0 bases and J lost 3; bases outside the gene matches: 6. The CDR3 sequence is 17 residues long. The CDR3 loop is CASSESRGTGNYNEQFF. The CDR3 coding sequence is TGCGCCAGCAGTGAGTCAAGGGGGACAGGGAACTACAATGAGCAGTTCTTC.

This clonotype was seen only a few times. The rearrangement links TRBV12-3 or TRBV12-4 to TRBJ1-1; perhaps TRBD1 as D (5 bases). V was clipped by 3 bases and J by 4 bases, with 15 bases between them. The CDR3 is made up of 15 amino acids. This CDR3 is CASSFSQGVGTEAFF. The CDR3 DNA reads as TGTGCCAGCAGTTTCTCCCAGGGAGTGGGCACTGAAGCTTTCTTT.

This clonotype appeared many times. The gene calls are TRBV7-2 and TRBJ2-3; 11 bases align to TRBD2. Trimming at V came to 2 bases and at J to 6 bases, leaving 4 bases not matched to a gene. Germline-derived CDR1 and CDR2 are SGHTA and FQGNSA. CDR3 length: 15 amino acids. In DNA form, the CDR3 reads TGTGCCAGCAGCTTACTAGCGGGGGGTGGGGATACGCAGTATTTT. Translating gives CASSLLAGGGDTQYF.

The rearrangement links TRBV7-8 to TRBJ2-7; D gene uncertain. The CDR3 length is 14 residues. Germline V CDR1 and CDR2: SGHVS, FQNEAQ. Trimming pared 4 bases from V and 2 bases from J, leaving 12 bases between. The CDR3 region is CASSSRRTTYEQYF. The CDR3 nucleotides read TGTGCCAGCAGCTCGAGACGTACTACCTACGAGCAGTACTTC.

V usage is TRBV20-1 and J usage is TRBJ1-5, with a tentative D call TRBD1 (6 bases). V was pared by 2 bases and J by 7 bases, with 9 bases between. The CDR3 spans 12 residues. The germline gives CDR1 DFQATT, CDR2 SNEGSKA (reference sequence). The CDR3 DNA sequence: TGCAGTGCTAGACAGGGGTTACAGCCCCAGCATTTT. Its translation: CSARQGLQPQHF.

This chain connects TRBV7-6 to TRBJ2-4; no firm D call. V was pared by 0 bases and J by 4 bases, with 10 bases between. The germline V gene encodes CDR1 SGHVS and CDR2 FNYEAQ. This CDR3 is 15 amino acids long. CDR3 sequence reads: CASSLAIDGKNIQYF. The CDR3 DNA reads TGTGCCAGCAGCTTAGCGATAGACGGAAAAAACATTCAGTACTTC. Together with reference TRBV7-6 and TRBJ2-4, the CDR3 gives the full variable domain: GAGVSQSPRYKVTKRGQDVALRCDPISGHVSLYWYRQALGQGPEFLTYFNYEAQQDKSGLPNDRFSAERPEGSISTLTIQRTEQRDSAMYRCASSLAIDGKNIQYFGAGTRLSVL.

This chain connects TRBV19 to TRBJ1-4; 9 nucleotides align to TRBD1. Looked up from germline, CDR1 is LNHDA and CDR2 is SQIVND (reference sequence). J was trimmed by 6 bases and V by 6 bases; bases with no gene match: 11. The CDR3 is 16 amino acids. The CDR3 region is CASSTRTGAVYEKLFF. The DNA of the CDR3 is TGTGCCAGTAGCACCCGGACAGGGGCTGTTTATGAAAAACTGTTTTTT. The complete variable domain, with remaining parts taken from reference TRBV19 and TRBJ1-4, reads DGGITQSPKYLFRKEGQNVTLSCEQNLNHDAMYWYRQDPGQGLRLIYYSQIVNDFQKGDIAEGYSVSREKKESFPLTVTSAQKNPTAFYLCASSTRTGAVYEKLFFGSGTQLSVL.

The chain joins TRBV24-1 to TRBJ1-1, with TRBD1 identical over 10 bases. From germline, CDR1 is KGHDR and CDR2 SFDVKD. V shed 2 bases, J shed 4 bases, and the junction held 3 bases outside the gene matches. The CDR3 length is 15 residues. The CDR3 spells CATSDSGQGGTEAFF. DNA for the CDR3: TGTGCCACCAGTGATTCAGGACAGGGGGGCACTGAAGCTTTCTTT.

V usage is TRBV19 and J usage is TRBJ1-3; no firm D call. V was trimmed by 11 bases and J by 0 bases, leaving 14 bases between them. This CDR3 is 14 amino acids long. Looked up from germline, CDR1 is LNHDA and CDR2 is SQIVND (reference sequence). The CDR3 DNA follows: TGTGCCGGGGTTCGCGGGAGCTCTGGAAACACCATATATTTT. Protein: CAGVRGSSGNTIYF.

The CDR3 is CASSSLTGAAFF. CDR3 DNA sequence: TGTGCCAGCAGTTCTCTGACAGGGGCGGCTTTCTTT. The chain carries TRBV28 and TRBJ1-1, with 8 bases identical to TRBD1. V was clipped by 4 bases and J by 11 bases; unmatched bases: 6. The CDR3 extends over 12 amino acids. Germline V CDR1 and CDR2: MDHEN, SYDVKM.

CDR3 nucleotide sequence: TGTGCCAGCAGCTTAGTTTCACAGGCGCCCTGGAAGACCCAGTACTTC. It translates to CASSLVSQAPWKTQYF. V and J are TRBV7-9 and TRBJ2-5; tentative D call: TRBD1 (5 bases). The germline gives CDR1 SEHNR, CDR2 FQNEAQ (reference sequence). Trimming shortened V by 1 base and J by 6 bases, and 18 bases separated the two germline ends. The CDR3 is made up of 16 amino acids.

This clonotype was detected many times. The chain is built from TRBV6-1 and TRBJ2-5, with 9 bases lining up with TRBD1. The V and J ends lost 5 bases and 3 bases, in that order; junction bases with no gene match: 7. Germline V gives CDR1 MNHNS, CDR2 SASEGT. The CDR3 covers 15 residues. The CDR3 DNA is TGTGCCAGCAGTTCCCCGGGACAGGGAAAAGAGACCCAGTACTTC. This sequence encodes CASSSPGQGKETQYF.

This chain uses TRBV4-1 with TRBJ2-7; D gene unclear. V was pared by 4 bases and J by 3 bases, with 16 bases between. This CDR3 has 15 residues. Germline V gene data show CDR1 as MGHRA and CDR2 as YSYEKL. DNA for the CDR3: TGCGCCAGCAGCCCGGACGGAATGGGAATCTACGAGCAGTACTTC. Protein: CASSPDGMGIYEQYF.

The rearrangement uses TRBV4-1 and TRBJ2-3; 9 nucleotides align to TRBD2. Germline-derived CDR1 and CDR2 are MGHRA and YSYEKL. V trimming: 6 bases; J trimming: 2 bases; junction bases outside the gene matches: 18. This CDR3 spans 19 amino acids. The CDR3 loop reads CASRPLEAGGAGDTDTQYF. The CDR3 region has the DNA TGCGCCAGCAGACCTCTTGAAGCGGGGGGCGCGGGAGACACAGATACGCAGTATTTT.

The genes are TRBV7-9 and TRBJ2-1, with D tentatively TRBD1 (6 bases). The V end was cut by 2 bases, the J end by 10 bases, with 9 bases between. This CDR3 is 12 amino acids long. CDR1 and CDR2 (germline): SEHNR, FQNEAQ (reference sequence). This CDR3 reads CASSLNRVEQFF. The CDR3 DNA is TGTGCCAGCAGCTTAAACAGGGTCGAGCAGTTCTTC. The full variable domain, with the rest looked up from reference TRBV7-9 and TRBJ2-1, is DTGVSQNPRHKITKRGQNVTFRCDPISEHNRLYWYRQTLGQGPEFLTYFQNEAQLEKSRLLSDRFSAERPKGSFSTLEIQRTEQGDSAMYLCASSLNRVEQFFGPGTRLTVL.